This T cell receptor beta chain comes out of a study of T cell responses to AZD1222 COVID-19 vaccine (dated by TCRdb to the early 2020s). Context from the whole study: Because spike-specific TCR depth and breadth did not differ between the two schedules, AZD1222 recipients who got a second dose at roughly 4 weeks were pooled with those who got a second dose at roughly 12 weeks. A total of more than 230 trial participants underwent TCR sequencing, of whom around 210 had received two doses of AZD1222 and approximately 25 had received two doses of the MenACWY control vaccine. Trial participants were enrolled by age into subgroups of 18-55, 56-69 and 70-plus years, and around 140, 26 and 57 TCR-sequenced participants, respectively, were included in these subgroups. The investigation overall reported the following: Conclusions about previously exposed vaccinees were limited because only five to seven AZD1222 recipients were SARS-CoV-2 seropositive at baseline. The 56-69-year group was small, and its depth increase did not reach significance, likely because of low power. CD4 TCRs associated with the vaccine covered the entire spike protein, and the dominant responses were in regions 160-218 and 743-854. Reportedly, almost half of the unique spike-specific TCRs recognized epitopes lying outside the regions that are mutated in the B.1.351 and B.1.1.7 variants. No day 14 peak-response samples were available, so repertoires were characterized only after the peak T cell response. Participants were mostly white British and included more females than males, and it was suggested by the authors that clonal diversity may have been underestimated. After two AZD1222 doses, both the breadth and the depth of spike-specific TCRs were significantly higher than at day 0 and than in MenACWY recipients.

The CDR3 regions of human TCRbeta chains were analyzed by immunosequencing. As for the authors' bioinformatics: TCRs in the repertoires were matched against a reference library of SARS-CoV-2-specific TCRs that had been generated with the MIRA antigen-specificity platform. Breadth meant the fraction of unique TCRs that were SARS-CoV-2-associated, whereas depth meant the fraction of total T cells that were SARS-CoV-2-associated. Using the MIRA data, every spike-specific TCR was mapped to the spike region that the TCR reacted to and assigned to either a CD4 or a CD8 class. Log10-transformed breadth and depth values were compared by one-way ANOVA with Sidak's multiple comparisons tests. Held by TCRdb, this immuneACCESS table contains in-frame sequences only and omits some clones. Under half of the omission traces to an unresolved V gene where checked; the cause of the rest is unknown. Clone size and the V and J calls come from that table; the DNA yielded D and trimming. Within this sample are about 100,000 clones, with less than 90% of them counted one time only. The ten largest make up 1.8% of the sample.

On this clone itself: This clone's antigen is unknown. Qualities for individual bases were not recorded, and no much larger clone is one base off.

The sample's time point label, decoded: baseline before first vaccination. Samples from vaccinated people were obtained from the UK trials COV001 and COV002, which included a single-blind randomized controlled phase 2/3 trial of AZD1222 (ChAdOx1 nCoV-19) in healthy adults. For TCRbeta chain sequencing, PBMC samples from trial participants were taken at day 0 and at day 28 after the second dose. As encoded in the germline V gene, CDR1 is SGDLS while CDR2 is YYNGEE. From its cysteine to its phenylalanine, the CDR3 spans 17 amino acids. Only CDR3 DNA is held: 51 bases, read in frame from base 1. V drops 0 bases and J drops 0 bases, leaving 13 bases in between.

Recombination joined TRBV9 with TRBJ2-1; the D call could be TRBD1 or TRBD2, with each sharing 5 bases. This receptor was obtained from an adult in good health. This sample comprised peripheral blood, obtained on day 0 of AZD1222 vaccination. Here the CDR3 is given as CASSVDFVGDSYNEQFF. DNA sequence: TGTGCCAGCAGCGTAGATTTTGTGGGGGACTCCTACAATGAGCAGTTCTTC.